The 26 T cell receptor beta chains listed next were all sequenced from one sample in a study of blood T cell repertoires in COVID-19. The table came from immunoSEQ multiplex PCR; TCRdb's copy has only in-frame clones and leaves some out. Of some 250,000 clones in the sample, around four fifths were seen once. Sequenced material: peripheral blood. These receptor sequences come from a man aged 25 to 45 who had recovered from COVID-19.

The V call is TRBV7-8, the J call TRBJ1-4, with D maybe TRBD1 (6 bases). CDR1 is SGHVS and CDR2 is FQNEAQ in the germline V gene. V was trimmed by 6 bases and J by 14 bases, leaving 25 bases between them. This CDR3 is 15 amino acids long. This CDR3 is CASSPAGTSFSRLFF. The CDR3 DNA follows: TGTGCCAGCAGTCCAGCCGGGACATCTTTCTCCCGGCTGTTTTTT. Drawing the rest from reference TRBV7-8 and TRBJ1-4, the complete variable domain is GAGVSQSPRYKVAKRGQDVALRCDPISGHVSLFWYQQALGQGPEFLTYFQNEAQLDKSGLPSDRFFAERPEGSVSTLKIQRTQQEDSAVYLCASSPAGTSFSRLFFGSGTQLSVL.

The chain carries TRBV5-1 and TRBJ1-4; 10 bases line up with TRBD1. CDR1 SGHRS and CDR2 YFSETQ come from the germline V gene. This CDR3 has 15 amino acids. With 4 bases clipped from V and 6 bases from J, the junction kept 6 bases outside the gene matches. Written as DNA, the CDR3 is TGCGCCAGCAGCCCCTCGGGGACAGGGGATGAAAAACTGTTTTTT. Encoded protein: CASSPSGTGDEKLFF.

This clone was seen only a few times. The CDR3 here is CASSTGDPVEAFF. DNA for the CDR3: TGTGCCAGCAGTACGGGGGATCCGGTAGAAGCTTTCTTT. This sequence joins TRBV28 and TRBJ1-1, with D maybe TRBD1 (5 bases). The CDR3 sequence is 13 residues long. The germline gives CDR1 MDHEN, CDR2 SYDVKM. The V end was cut by 5 bases, the J end by 8 bases, with 15 bases between.

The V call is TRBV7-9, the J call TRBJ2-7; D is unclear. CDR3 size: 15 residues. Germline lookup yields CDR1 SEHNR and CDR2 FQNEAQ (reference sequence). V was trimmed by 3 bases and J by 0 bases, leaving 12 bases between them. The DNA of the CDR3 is TGTGCCAGCAGCTTGGGTGACGACTCCTCCTACGAGCAGTACTTC. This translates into CASSLGDDSSYEQYF.

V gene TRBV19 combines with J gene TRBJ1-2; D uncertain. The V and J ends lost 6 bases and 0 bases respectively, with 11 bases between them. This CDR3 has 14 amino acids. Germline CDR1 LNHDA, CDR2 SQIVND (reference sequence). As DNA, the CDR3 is TGTGCCAGTAGCTTGGACGGGACTAACTATGGCTACACCTTC. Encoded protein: CASSLDGTNYGYTF. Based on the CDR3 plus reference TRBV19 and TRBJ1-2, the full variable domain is DGGITQSPKYLFRKEGQNVTLSCEQNLNHDAMYWYRQDPGQGLRLIYYSQIVNDFQKGDIAEGYSVSREKKESFPLTVTSAQKNPTAFYLCASSLDGTNYGYTFGSGTRLTVV.

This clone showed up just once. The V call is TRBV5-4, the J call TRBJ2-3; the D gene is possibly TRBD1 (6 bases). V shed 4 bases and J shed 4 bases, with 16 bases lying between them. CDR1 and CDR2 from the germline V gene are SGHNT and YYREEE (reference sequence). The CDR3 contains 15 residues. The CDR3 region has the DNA TGTGCCAGCAGCCACAGGGAATTGGCACCAGATACGCAGTATTTT. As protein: CASSHRELAPDTQYF.

CDR3: CASSDVGDRGFFSGNTIYF. Here the CDR3 DNA reads TGTGCCAGCAGTGACGTAGGGGACAGGGGCTTCTTCTCTGGAAACACCATATATTTT. This chain joins TRBV2 and TRBJ1-3; 10 bases agree with TRBD1. The J segment lost 0 bases and the V segment lost 3 bases, leaving 11 bases of the junction unmatched. CDR3 length equals 19 residues. Looked up from germline, CDR1 is SNHLY and CDR2 is FYNNEI.

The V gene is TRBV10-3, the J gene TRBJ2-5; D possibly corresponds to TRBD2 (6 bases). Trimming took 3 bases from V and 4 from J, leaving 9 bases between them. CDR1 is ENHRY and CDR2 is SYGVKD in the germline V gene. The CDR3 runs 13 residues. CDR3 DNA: TGTGCCATCAGTGATCTGGGAGGAGAGACCCAGTACTTC. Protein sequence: CAISDLGGETQYF.

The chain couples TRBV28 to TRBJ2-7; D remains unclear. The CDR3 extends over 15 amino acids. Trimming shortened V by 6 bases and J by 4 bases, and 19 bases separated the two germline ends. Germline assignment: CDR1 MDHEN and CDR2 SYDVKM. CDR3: CASSQHRLGRYEQYV. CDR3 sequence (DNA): TGTGCCAGCAGCCAGCACCGGTTAGGCAGGTACGAGCAGTACGTC.

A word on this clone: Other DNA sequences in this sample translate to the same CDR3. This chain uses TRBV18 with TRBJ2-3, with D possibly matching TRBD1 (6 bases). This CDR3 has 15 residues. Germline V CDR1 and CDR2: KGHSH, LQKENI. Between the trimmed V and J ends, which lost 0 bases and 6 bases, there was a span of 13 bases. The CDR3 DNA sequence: TGTGCCAGCTCACCACCGTCTGGGGGCAGCGATACGCAGTATTTT. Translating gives CASSPPSGGSDTQYF.

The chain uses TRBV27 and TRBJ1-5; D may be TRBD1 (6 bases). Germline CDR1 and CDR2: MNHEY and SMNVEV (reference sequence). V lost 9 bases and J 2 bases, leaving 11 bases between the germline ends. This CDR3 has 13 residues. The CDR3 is CASGQTRNQPQHF. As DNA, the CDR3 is TGTGCCAGTGGACAGACTCGCAATCAGCCCCAGCATTTT.

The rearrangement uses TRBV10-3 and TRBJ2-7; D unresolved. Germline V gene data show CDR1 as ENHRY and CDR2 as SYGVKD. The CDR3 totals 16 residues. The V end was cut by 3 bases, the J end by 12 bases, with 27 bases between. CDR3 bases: TGTGCCATCAGTGATGCCGCGGCAACGACCCAAGAATATGGGTACTTC. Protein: CAISDAAATTQEYGYF.

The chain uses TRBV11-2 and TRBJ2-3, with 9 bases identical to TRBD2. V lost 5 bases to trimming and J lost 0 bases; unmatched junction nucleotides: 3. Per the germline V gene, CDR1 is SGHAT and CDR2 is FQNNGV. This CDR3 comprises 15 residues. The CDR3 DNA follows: TGTGCCAGCAGCCCGCGGGGGGGCAGCACAGATACGCAGTATTTT. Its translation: CASSPRGGSTDTQYF. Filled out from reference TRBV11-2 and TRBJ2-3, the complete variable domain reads EAGVAQSPRYKIIEKRQSVAFWCNPISGHATLYWYQQILGQGPKLLIQFQNNGVVDDSQLPKDRFSAERLKGVDSTLKIQPAKLEDSAVYLCASSPRGGSTDTQYFGPGTRLTVL.

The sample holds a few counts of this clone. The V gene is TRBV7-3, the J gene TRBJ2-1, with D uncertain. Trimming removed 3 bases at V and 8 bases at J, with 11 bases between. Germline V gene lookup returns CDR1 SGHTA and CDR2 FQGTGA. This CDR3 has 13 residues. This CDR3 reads CASSLSPRDEQFF. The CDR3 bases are TGTGCCAGCAGCTTGAGTCCCCGGGATGAGCAGTTCTTC.

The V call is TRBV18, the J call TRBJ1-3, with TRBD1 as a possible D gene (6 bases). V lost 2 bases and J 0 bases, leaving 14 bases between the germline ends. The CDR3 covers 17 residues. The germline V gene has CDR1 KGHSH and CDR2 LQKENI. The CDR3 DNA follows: TGTGCCAGCTCACCATCGACAGGCCTTACCTCTGGAAACACCATATATTTT. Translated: CASSPSTGLTSGNTIYF.

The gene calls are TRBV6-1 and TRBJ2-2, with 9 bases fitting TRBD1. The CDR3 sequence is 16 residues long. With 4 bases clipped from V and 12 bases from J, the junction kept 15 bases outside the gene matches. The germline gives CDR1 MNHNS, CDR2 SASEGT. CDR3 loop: CASSAGTGSDSYKLFF. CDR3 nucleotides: TGTGCCAGCAGTGCCGGGACAGGGTCCGACTCCTACAAGCTGTTTTTT.

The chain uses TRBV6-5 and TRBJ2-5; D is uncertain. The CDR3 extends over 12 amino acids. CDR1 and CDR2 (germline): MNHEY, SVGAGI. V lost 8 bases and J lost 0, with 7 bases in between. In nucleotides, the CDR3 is TGTGCCAGCGCGCGGTACCAAGAGACCCAGTACTTC. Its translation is CASARYQETQYF.

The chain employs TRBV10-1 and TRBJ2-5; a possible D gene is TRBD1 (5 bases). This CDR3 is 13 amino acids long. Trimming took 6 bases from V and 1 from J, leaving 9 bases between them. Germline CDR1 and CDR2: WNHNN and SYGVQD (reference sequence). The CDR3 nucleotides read TGCGCCAGCAGCATGACAGTCCAAGAGACCCAGTACTTC. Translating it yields CASSMTVQETQYF.

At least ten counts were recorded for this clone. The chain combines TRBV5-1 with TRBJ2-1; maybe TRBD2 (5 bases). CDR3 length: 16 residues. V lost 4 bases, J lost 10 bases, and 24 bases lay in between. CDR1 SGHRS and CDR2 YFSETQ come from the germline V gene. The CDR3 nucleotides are TGCGCCAGCAGCCCCCTGCTGGCTCGCACCCCGGGGGAGCAGTTCTTC. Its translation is CASSPLLARTPGEQFF.

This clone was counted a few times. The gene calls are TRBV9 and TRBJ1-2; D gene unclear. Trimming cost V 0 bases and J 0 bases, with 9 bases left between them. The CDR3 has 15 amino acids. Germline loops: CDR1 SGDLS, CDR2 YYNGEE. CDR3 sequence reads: CASSVGAPANYGYTF. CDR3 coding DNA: TGTGCCAGCAGCGTAGGGGCCCCAGCTAACTATGGCTACACCTTC.

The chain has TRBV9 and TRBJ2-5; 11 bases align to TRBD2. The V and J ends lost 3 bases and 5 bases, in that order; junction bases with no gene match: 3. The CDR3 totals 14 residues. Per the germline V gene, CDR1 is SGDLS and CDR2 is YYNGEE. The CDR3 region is CASSAGLAAETQYF. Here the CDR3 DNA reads TGTGCCAGCAGCGCGGGACTAGCGGCGGAGACCCAGTACTTC.

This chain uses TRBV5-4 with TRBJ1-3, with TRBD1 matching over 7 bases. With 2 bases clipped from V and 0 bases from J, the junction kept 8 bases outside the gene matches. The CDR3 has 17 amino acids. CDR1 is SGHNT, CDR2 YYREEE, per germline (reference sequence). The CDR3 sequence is CASSLGGTVNSGNTIYF. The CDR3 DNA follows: TGTGCCAGCAGCTTAGGGGGGACAGTGAACTCTGGAAACACCATATATTTT.

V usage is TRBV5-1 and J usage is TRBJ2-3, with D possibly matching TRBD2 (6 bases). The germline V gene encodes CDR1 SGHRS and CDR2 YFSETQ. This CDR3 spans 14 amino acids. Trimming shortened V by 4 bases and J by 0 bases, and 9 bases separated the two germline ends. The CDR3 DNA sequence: TGCGCCAGCAGCACGGGACTTAGCACAGATACGCAGTATTTT. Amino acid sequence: CASSTGLSTDTQYF.

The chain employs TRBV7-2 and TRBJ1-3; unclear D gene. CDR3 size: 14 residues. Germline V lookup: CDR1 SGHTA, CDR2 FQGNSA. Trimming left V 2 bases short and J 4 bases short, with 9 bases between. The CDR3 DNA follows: TGTGCCAGCAGCTTACAAACCGCGGGAAACACCATATATTTT. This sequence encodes CASSLQTAGNTIYF.

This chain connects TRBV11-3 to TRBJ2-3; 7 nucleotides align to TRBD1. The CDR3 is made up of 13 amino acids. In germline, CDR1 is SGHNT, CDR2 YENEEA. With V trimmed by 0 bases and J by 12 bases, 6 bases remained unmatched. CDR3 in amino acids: CASSLDSRGPQYF. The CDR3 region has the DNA TGTGCCAGCAGCTTAGATTCGAGGGGGCCCCAGTATTTT.

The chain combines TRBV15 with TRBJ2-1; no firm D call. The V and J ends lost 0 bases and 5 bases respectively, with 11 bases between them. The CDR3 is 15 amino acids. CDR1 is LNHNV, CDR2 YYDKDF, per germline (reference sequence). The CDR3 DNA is TGTGCCACCAGCAGAGATCCGCAGGAAAACAATGAGCAGTTCTTC. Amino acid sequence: CATSRDPQENNEQFF.